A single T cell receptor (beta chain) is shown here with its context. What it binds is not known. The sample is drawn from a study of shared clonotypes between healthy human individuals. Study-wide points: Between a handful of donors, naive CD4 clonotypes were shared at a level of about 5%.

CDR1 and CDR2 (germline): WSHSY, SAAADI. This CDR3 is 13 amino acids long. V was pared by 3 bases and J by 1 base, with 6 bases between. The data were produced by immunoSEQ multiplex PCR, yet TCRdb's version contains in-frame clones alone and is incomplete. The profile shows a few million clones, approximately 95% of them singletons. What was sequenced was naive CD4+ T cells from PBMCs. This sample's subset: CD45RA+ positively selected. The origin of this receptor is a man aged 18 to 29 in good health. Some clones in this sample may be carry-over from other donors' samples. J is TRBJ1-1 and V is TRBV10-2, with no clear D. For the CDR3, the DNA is TGCGCCAGCAGTGATACGGGGAACACTGAAGCTTTCTTT. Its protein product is CASSDTGNTEAFF.